The T cell receptor (beta chain) under discussion was sequenced for a study of cytomegalovirus exposure and HLA in healthy donors. With 60 Vbeta and 13 Jbeta primers, the PCR was carried out. Assay: immunoSEQ multiplex PCR; the TCRdb copy retains only in-frame clones and omits some. The table has 90,000 to 100,000 clones, about three quarters seen once. Findings and limits, study-wide: What was likely a sequencing artifact was a cluster of highly shared sequence variants. V- and J-gene trimming in TCR beta was tied to a missense DCLRE1C variant by an analysis performed later. Across donors, presence/absence analyses took sequencing depth to be roughly uniform.

This clone appeared once. What it binds is not known. Germline values: CDR1 MGHRA, CDR2 YSYEKL. The length of the CDR3 is 17 residues. V lost 0 bases, J lost 3 bases, and 6 bases stayed unmatched. Sequencing was carried out using PBMCs. This TCR derives from a middle-aged man in good health and CMV-seropositive. V usage is TRBV4-1 and J usage is TRBJ2-2, with 8 bases identical to TRBD1. CDR3 residues: CASSQDSRQGYTGELFF. CDR3 sequence (DNA): TGCGCCAGCAGCCAAGACAGTAGACAGGGGTACACCGGGGAGCTGTTTTTT.